This TCR beta chain was sequenced for a study of blood T cell repertoires in COVID-19. Looking at the study overall: Samples of COVID-19 (acute and convalescent) were obtained from the United States, Italy and Spain.

CDR1 KGHDR and CDR2 SFDVKD come from the germline V gene. Trimming took 1 base from V and 7 from J, leaving 12 bases between them. The CDR3 runs 15 residues. The protocol was immunoSEQ multiplex PCR, while the TCRdb copy is restricted to in-frame clones and leaves out a portion. The table lists over 200,000 clones, more than 80% of them singletons. V and J are TRBV24-1 and TRBJ2-2; D is ambiguous. The sequence was obtained from a man aged 30 to 39 with COVID-19, enrolled during active disease. Material for sequencing was peripheral blood. As DNA, the CDR3 is TGTGCCACCAGTGATTTAAGTTACTCGGGCGGGGAGCTGTTTTTT. Amino acids: CATSDLSYSGGELFF.